A single sample gave rise to the 20 T cell receptor beta chains below, sequenced in a study of shared clonotypes between healthy human individuals. The method was immunoSEQ multiplex PCR; TCRdb's version includes in-frame clones alone and lacks a portion of them. The profile covers 2 million to 2.5 million clones, with just over 90% appearing a single time and roughly 0.36% taken by the ten largest. The sample was naive CD4+ T cells from PBMCs. The sample's subset: CD45RA+ positively selected. All receptors derive from a man younger than 35 in good health. Some clones in this sample may be carry-over from other donors' samples.

The chain recombines TRBV30 with TRBJ2-2, with 11 bases identical to TRBD2. The germline CDR1 and CDR2 sequences are GTSNPN and SVGIG (reference sequence). Germline trimming cut 5 bases from V and 13 bases from J; bases unmatched to any gene: 9. The length of the CDR3 is 13 residues. Here the CDR3 reads CAWRGASGRRLFF. Written as DNA, the CDR3 is TGTGCCTGGCGAGGGGCTAGCGGGAGGCGGCTGTTTTTT. The full variable domain, completed using reference TRBV30 and TRBJ2-2, is SQTIHQWPATLVQPVGSPLSLECTVEGTSNPNLYWYRQAAGRGLQLLFYSVGIGQISSEVPQNLSASRPQDRQFILSSKKLLLSDSGFYLCAWRGASGRRLFFGEGSRLTVL.

The rearrangement joins TRBV28 to TRBJ1-1, with D perhaps matching TRBD1 (5 bases). Trimming took 3 bases from V and 5 from J, leaving 19 bases between them. The CDR3 runs 16 residues. Germline-derived CDR1 and CDR2 are MDHEN and SYDVKM. CDR3 nucleotide sequence: TGTGCCAGCAGTTTTCCGGGGGGGAGGGAGCGGACTGAAGCTTTCTTT. Translated, it gives CASSFPGGRERTEAFF.

CDR3: CASSLWKLGAGELFF. In nucleotides, the CDR3 is TGTGCCAGCAGCTTGTGGAAACTGGGGGCCGGGGAGCTGTTTTTT. This chain uses TRBV5-4 with TRBJ2-2; tentatively, D is TRBD1 or TRBD2 (5 bases each). CDR1 and CDR2 from the germline V gene are SGHNT and YYREEE (reference sequence). CDR3 length equals 15 residues. With 1 base removed from V and 6 bases from J, the gap between germline ends came to 13 bases.

The chain combines TRBV11-1 with TRBJ2-2; tentative D call: TRBD1 (6 bases). Germline V gene sequence: CDR1 SGHAT, CDR2 FQDESV (reference sequence). V was trimmed by 3 bases and J by 1 base, leaving 12 bases between them. The CDR3 covers 16 residues. CDR3 amino acids: CASSFTRQENTGELFF. The CDR3 nucleotides read TGTGCCAGCAGCTTCACGAGACAGGAGAACACCGGGGAGCTGTTTTTT.

This sequence joins TRBV10-3 and TRBJ1-3; possibly TRBD1 for D (6 bases). The CDR3 spans 14 residues. Trimming cost V 6 bases and J 3 bases, with 12 bases left between them. The germline V gene has CDR1 ENHRY and CDR2 SYGVKD. The CDR3 region has the DNA TGTGCCATCAGCGCGGACAGAGATGGAAACACCATATATTTT. Encoded protein: CAISADRDGNTIYF.

The V gene is TRBV29-1, the J gene TRBJ2-2; D gene uncertain. Trimming left V 4 bases short and J 1 base short, with 10 bases between. The CDR3 covers 14 residues. Germline-derived CDR1 and CDR2 are SQVTM and ANQGSEA. DNA for the CDR3: TGCAGCGTTGGAACGGGTCAGAACACCGGGGAGCTGTTTTTT. Translation: CSVGTGQNTGELFF.

The rearrangement joins TRBV15 to TRBJ1-2; D might be TRBD1 (6 bases). This CDR3 has 15 residues. The germline V gene encodes CDR1 LNHNV and CDR2 YYDKDF (reference sequence). The germline V and J ends were trimmed by 1 base and 8 bases, with 17 bases remaining between them. The CDR3 sequence: CATSRGTERAEGYTF. CDR3 bases: TGTGCCACCAGCAGAGGGACAGAAAGGGCGGAAGGCTACACCTTC. The full variable domain, completed using reference TRBV15 and TRBJ1-2, is DAMVIQNPRYQVTQFGKPVTLSCSQTLNHNVMYWYQQKSSQAPKLLFHYYDKDFNNEADTPDNFQSRRPNTSFCFLDIRSPGLGDTAMYLCATSRGTERAEGYTFGSGTRLTVV.

The genes are TRBV4-2 and TRBJ2-7; the D gene could be TRBD1 or TRBD2 (6 bases each). Deletions cut 1 base from V and 3 bases from J, with 16 bases between. The germline CDR1 and CDR2 sequences are LGHNA and YNFKEQ. This CDR3 has 16 amino acids. The CDR3, as DNA: TGTGCCAGCAGCCAAGCCCTTACAGGGACTGGCTACGAGCAGTACTTC. It is translated as CASSQALTGTGYEQYF.

The genes are TRBV7-2 and TRBJ2-1, with a possible D match to TRBD2 (6 bases). V lost 0 bases to trimming and J lost 6 bases, with 12 bases between them. Germline values: CDR1 SGHTA, CDR2 FQGNSA. This CDR3 region has 15 residues. CDR3 protein: CASSLAREPGNEQFF. For the CDR3, the DNA is TGTGCCAGCAGCTTAGCACGGGAGCCTGGCAATGAGCAGTTCTTC.

This sequence joins TRBV5-1 and TRBJ2-7; tentative D call: TRBD1 (5 bases). V shed 2 bases and J shed 5 bases, with 14 bases lying between them. In germline, CDR1 is SGHRS, CDR2 YFSETQ. There are 14 residues in the CDR3. CDR3 nucleotides: TGCGCCAGCAGCTTTTTAGTTACAGGCCACGAGCAGTACTTC. Its protein is CASSFLVTGHEQYF.

This clone was detected only once. V gene TRBV7-8 combines with J gene TRBJ2-2; 8 bases are shared with TRBD1. The CDR3 covers 19 residues. CDR1 is SGHVS and CDR2 is FQNEAQ in the germline V gene. The V segment lost 0 bases and the J segment 6 bases; nucleotides outside the gene matches: 15. CDR3: CASSLALGQALRTPGELFF. The CDR3 bases are TGTGCCAGCAGCTTAGCGCTGGGACAGGCCCTCCGGACACCCGGGGAGCTGTTTTTT.

This chain uses TRBV28 with TRBJ1-2; D ambiguous. The germline V gene has CDR1 MDHEN and CDR2 SYDVKM. Trimming took off 1 base at V and 7 bases at J, with 22 bases between the two ends. The CDR3 length is 17 residues. The CDR3 here is CASSLSGARGPVFGYTF. CDR3 DNA sequence: TGTGCCAGCAGTTTATCTGGAGCGCGTGGACCCGTTTTTGGCTACACCTTC.

The J gene is TRBJ1-1, the V gene TRBV5-5; perhaps TRBD1 as D (5 bases). There are 16 residues in the CDR3. The germline CDR1 and CDR2 sequences are SGHKS and YYEKEE (reference sequence). Trimming removed 0 bases at V and 4 bases at J, with 16 bases between. CDR3 loop: CASSLDRLPWGTEAFF. CDR3 DNA: TGTGCCAGCAGCTTGGACAGGCTACCGTGGGGCACTGAAGCTTTCTTT. Full variable domain (rest looked up from reference TRBV5-5 and TRBJ1-1): DAGVTQSPTHLIKTRGQQVTLRCSPISGHKSVSWYQQVLGQGPQFIFQYYEKEERGRGNFPDRFSARQFPNYSSELNVNALLLGDSALYLCASSLDRLPWGTEAFFGQGTRLTVV.

This chain links TRBV28 with TRBJ1-2, with D uncertain. Looked up from germline, CDR1 is MDHEN and CDR2 is SYDVKM. The CDR3 loop spans 12 amino acids. Trimming left V 3 bases short and J 4 bases short, with 6 bases between. The DNA of the CDR3 is TGTGCCAGCAGTTTTCTCTTCTATGGCTACACCTTC. Protein: CASSFLFYGYTF.

The chain combines TRBV28 with TRBJ2-1; possible D gene TRBD2, 5 bases. Trimming stripped 4 bases from V and 6 bases from J, with 13 bases between. Germline V gene lookup returns CDR1 MDHEN and CDR2 SYDVKM. The CDR3 extends over 14 amino acids. CDR3 nucleotides: TGTGCCAGCAGTTCCCGGACTCCAAGCAATGAGCAGTTCTTC. Its translation: CASSSRTPSNEQFF.

The gene calls are TRBV27 and TRBJ2-1; unclear D gene. This CDR3 is 13 amino acids long. Trimming stripped 4 bases from V and 2 bases from J, with 6 bases between. Germline CDR1 reads MNHEY; CDR2 reads SMNVEV (reference sequence). As DNA, the CDR3 is TGTGCCAGCAGTTCGTTACCCTACAATGAGCAGTTCTTC. The encoded protein is CASSSLPYNEQFF.

The V gene is TRBV6-5, the J gene TRBJ2-2; the D gene could be TRBD1 or TRBD2 (5 bases each). Germline loops: CDR1 MNHEY, CDR2 SVGAGI. V lost 8 bases, J lost 4 bases, and 11 bases lay in between. The CDR3 is made up of 13 amino acids. The DNA for the CDR3 is TGTGCCAGCGGGGACCGGGTCACCGGGGAGCTGTTTTTT. It is translated as CASGDRVTGELFF.

As regards this clone: This sample also contains other DNA sequences that code for the same CDR3. The chain couples TRBV5-1 to TRBJ1-2; 8 bases agree with TRBD1. J gave up 3 bases and V 3 bases, and 4 bases lay outside the gene matches. CDR3 length equals 14 residues. Germline V gene sequence: CDR1 SGHRS, CDR2 YFSETQ. CDR3 sequence (DNA): TGCGCCAGCAGCTCGACAGGGGTGGACTATGGCTACACCTTC. This codes for CASSSTGVDYGYTF. Filled out from reference TRBV5-1 and TRBJ1-2, the complete variable domain reads KAGVTQTPRYLIKTRGQQVTLSCSPISGHRSVSWYQQTPGQGLQFLFEYFSETQRNKGNFPGRFSGRQFSNSRSEMNVSTLELGDSALYLCASSSTGVDYGYTFGSGTRLTVV.

The rearrangement joins TRBV30 to TRBJ2-3; 11 bases align to TRBD2. The length of the CDR3 is 14 residues. Trimming took 1 base from V and 4 from J; bases not matched to a gene: 1. CDR1 GTSNPN and CDR2 SVGIG come from the germline V gene (reference sequence). The CDR3 nucleotides read TGTGCCTGGAGTGGACTAGCGGGGTCAGATACGCAGTATTTT. As protein: CAWSGLAGSDTQYF.

As concerns this clone: Other DNA sequences in the sample encode the same CDR3. V usage is TRBV7-3 and J usage is TRBJ2-3; a possible D gene is TRBD2 (5 bases). The length of the CDR3 is 15 residues. Germline values: CDR1 SGHTA, CDR2 FQGTGA. Between the trimmed V and J ends, which lost 2 bases and 2 bases, there was a span of 11 bases. CDR3 DNA: TGTGCCAGCAGCTTAGGTGCGGGTTACACAGATACGCAGTATTTT. Translating it yields CASSLGAGYTDTQYF.